This T cell receptor beta chain was found in a study of T cell responses to AZD1222 COVID-19 vaccine. Notes on the study in general: Donors were mostly white British, more females; clonal diversity possibly underestimated. Repertoire sampling occurred only after the peak T cell response.

Concerning this clone itself: As yet, its antigen is unknown.

The germline V and J ends were trimmed by 5 bases and 1 base, with 9 bases remaining between them. The germline V gene has CDR1 KGHSH and CDR2 LQKENI. The CDR3 is made up of 15 amino acids. Repertoires were generated with immunoSEQ multiplex PCR, while TCRdb's copy carries only in-frame clones and drops some. The sample shows 160,000 or so clones, over 75% of them seen only once. The receptor's source is an adult who received the AZD1222 COVID-19 vaccine. The rearrangement uses TRBV18 and TRBJ2-6; D unresolved. The specimen was peripheral blood, collected 28 days after the second AZD1222 dose. Written as DNA, the CDR3 is TGTGCCAGCTCATCCATGGGTTCTGGGGCCAACGTCCTGACTTTC. Translation: CASSSMGSGANVLTF.